These 14 T cell receptor beta chains were all obtained from the same sample, sequenced in a study of OX40 agonist ivuxolimab in advanced cancers. Clones were sequenced by immunoSEQ multiplex PCR, and TCRdb holds only the in-frame ones, with some missing. The sample lists some 74,000 clones, about 84% occurring once. The sequencing used CD4+ or CD8+ T cells sorted from blood, collected in a trial of the OX40 agonist ivuxolimab. Receptors originate from an adult with an advanced solid tumor such as melanoma, head and neck, liver or kidney cancer.

This rearrangement joins TRBV7-8 to TRBJ1-1, with D possibly matching TRBD1 (6 bases). V gave up 4 bases and J gave up 1 base, with 7 bases separating them. Germline V gives CDR1 SGHVS, CDR2 FQNEAQ. This CDR3 contains 13 residues. The CDR3 is CASSSTGNTEAFF. CDR3 in DNA: TGTGCCAGCAGCTCGACAGGGAACACTGAAGCTTTCTTT.

CDR3 sequence reads: CASSLGTSRAYEQYF. CDR3 sequence (DNA): TGTGCCAGCAGCTTGGGGACTAGTCGGGCCTACGAGCAGTACTTC. The genes are TRBV13 and TRBJ2-7; 8 bases are a match to TRBD2. Germline CDR1 reads PRHDT; CDR2 reads FYEKMQ (reference sequence). V dropped 3 bases and J dropped 2; count of bases not matched to a gene: 6. This CDR3 spans 15 amino acids.

V gene TRBV7-9 combines with J gene TRBJ2-3; possible D gene TRBD1, 5 bases. Germline-derived CDR1 and CDR2 are SEHNR and FQNEAQ (reference sequence). V lost 6 bases and J lost 4, with 17 bases in between. This CDR3 spans 15 amino acids. The CDR3 DNA reads TGTGCCAGCAGTCCCTCGGCAGGGTCTCCAGATACGCAGTATTTT. Translating gives CASSPSAGSPDTQYF.

The genes are TRBV18 and TRBJ2-2; 9 bases are shared with TRBD1. V lost 3 bases to trimming and J lost 3 bases; unmatched junction nucleotides: 8. CDR1 KGHSH and CDR2 LQKENI come from the germline V gene. This CDR3 has 17 amino acids. As DNA, the CDR3 is TGTGCCAGCTCACCTCAAATCGGACAGGGGCACACCGGGGAGCTGTTTTTT. Protein sequence: CASSPQIGQGHTGELFF.

The gene calls are TRBV4-1 and TRBJ1-2, with D perhaps matching TRBD1 (6 bases). The CDR3 length is 19 residues. Germline lookup yields CDR1 MGHRA and CDR2 YSYEKL. Trimming took 1 base from V and 3 from J, leaving 24 bases between them. The CDR3 region has the DNA TGCGCCAGCAGCCAAGGAATTGGCAGGGGCGCCTTTAGGGACTATGGCTACACCTTC. Encoded protein: CASSQGIGRGAFRDYGYTF.

This chain uses TRBV7-2 with TRBJ1-1, with D maybe TRBD1 (5 bases). CDR1 and CDR2 (germline): SGHTA, FQGNSA. The CDR3 totals 13 residues. The V gene lost 1 base and the J gene lost 6 bases, with 9 bases spanning the gap. CDR3 DNA: TGTGCCAGCAGCTTAGATGGGGGTCCTGAAGCTTTCTTT. Translation gives CASSLDGGPEAFF.

V gene TRBV7-3 combines with J gene TRBJ1-2, with TRBD1 matching 10 bases. V gave up 5 bases and J gave up 7 bases; unmatched junction bases: 4. The length of the CDR3 is 13 residues. Germline CDR1 is SGHTA and CDR2 is FQGTGA. CDR3 in amino acids: CASSRTGGSGYTF. The CDR3 region has the DNA TGTGCCAGCAGCCGGACAGGGGGTAGTGGCTACACCTTC.

This clone came up once. The chain joins TRBV9 to TRBJ1-2; D perhaps matches TRBD1 (5 bases). Germline loops: CDR1 SGDLS, CDR2 YYNGEE. Between the trimmed V and J ends, which lost 1 base and 5 bases, there was a span of 9 bases. The CDR3 is made up of 13 amino acids. The CDR3 DNA reads TGTGCCAGCAGCGTAAATGGGGGTTATGGCTACACCTTC. Residues: CASSVNGGYGYTF. The variable domain in full, completed from reference TRBV9 and TRBJ1-2, reads DSGVTQTPKHLITATGQRVTLRCSPRSGDLSVYWYQQSLDQGLQFLIQYYNGEERAKGNILERFSAQQFPDLHSELNLSSLELGDSALYFCASSVNGGYGYTFGSGTRLTVV.

Only one count was recorded for this clone. This chain connects TRBV5-4 to TRBJ2-1; 7 nucleotides line up with TRBD2. Germline V lookup: CDR1 SGHNT, CDR2 YYREEE (reference sequence). Trimming cost V 4 bases and J 6 bases; bases outside gene matches: 7. The CDR3 has 14 residues. The CDR3 loop reads CASSAGARPNEQFF. CDR3 DNA: TGTGCCAGCAGCGCGGGAGCCCGGCCCAATGAGCAGTTCTTC. Full variable domain (outside the CDR3, taken from reference TRBV5-4 and TRBJ2-1): ETGVTQSPTHLIKTRGQQVTLRCSSQSGHNTVSWYQQALGQGPQFIFQYYREEENGRGNFPPRFSGLQFPNYSSELNVNALELDDSALYLCASSAGARPNEQFFGPGTRLTVL.

J is TRBJ1-6 and V is TRBV2, with D perhaps TRBD1 (5 bases). With 5 bases removed from V and 7 bases from J, the gap between germline ends came to 9 bases. Looked up from germline, CDR1 is SNHLY and CDR2 is FYNNEI. CDR3 size: 13 residues. CDR3 nucleotide sequence: TGTGCCAGCAGTTCGGCAGGGAATTCACCCCTCCACTTT. Its translation is CASSSAGNSPLHF.

The chain joins TRBV19 to TRBJ1-4; weak D call: TRBD1 (6 bases). The CDR3 sequence is 19 residues long. Between the trimmed V and J ends, which lost 3 bases and 8 bases, there was a span of 28 bases. Looked up from germline, CDR1 is LNHDA and CDR2 is SQIVND (reference sequence). The CDR3 region has the DNA TGTGCCAGTAGTATCCCTTTAACAGGGCTTCGAGGTTTCGGGGAAAAACTGTTTTTT. Translation gives CASSIPLTGLRGFGEKLFF.

The V call is TRBV28, the J call TRBJ1-6; 7 nucleotides align to TRBD1. Trimming at V came to 7 bases and at J to 6 bases, leaving 12 bases not matched to a gene. The CDR3 totals 16 residues. Germline CDR1 MDHEN, CDR2 SYDVKM. The CDR3 spells CASNFGGQFGNSPLHF. The CDR3 bases are TGTGCCAGCAACTTTGGGGGACAGTTCGGTAATTCACCCCTCCACTTT.

The rearrangement joins TRBV6-5 to TRBJ1-2, with D perhaps matching TRBD1 (6 bases). V was clipped by 0 bases and J by 5 bases, with 7 bases between them. Germline V gene lookup returns CDR1 MNHEY and CDR2 SVGAGI. The CDR3 has 13 amino acids. CDR3 region: CASSYSTGYGYTF. CDR3 coding DNA: TGTGCCAGCAGTTACTCTACAGGGTATGGCTACACCTTC.

A single count supports this clone. The chain recombines TRBV5-6 with TRBJ2-1; D call uncertain. Trimming pared 4 bases from V and 0 bases from J, leaving 5 bases between. CDR1 and CDR2 (germline): SGHDT, YYEEEE. The CDR3 is made up of 13 amino acids. The CDR3 sequence is CASSPTSYNEQFF. In DNA, the CDR3 is TGTGCCAGCAGCCCCACCTCCTACAATGAGCAGTTCTTC.